This record covers a single T cell receptor (beta chain). The target antigen is unknown. The data were obtained in a study of shared clonotypes between healthy human individuals. Study outcomes and limitations: Sequencing depth was expected to influence donor clonotype sharing.

Clones were read by immunoSEQ multiplex PCR, and TCRdb kept only the in-frame ones, dropping some. The sample includes about 1 million clones, around four fifths seen only once; the top ten take approximately 1.5%. The receptor was isolated from a man aged 18-30 years in good health. The sequenced sample consisted of memory CD4+ T cells sorted from blood. The subset: CD45RA-negative fraction.

The CDR3 DNA is TGTGCCAGCAGCTTAGGACCGACTAGCTCCGGGGAGCTGTTTTTT. This codes for CASSLGPTSSGELFF. The rearrangement links TRBV7-2 to TRBJ2-2; 7 nucleotides match TRBD2. Germline trimming cut 1 base from V and 6 bases from J; bases unmatched to any gene: 5. The CDR3 length is 15 residues. Germline lookup yields CDR1 SGHTA and CDR2 FQGNSA.